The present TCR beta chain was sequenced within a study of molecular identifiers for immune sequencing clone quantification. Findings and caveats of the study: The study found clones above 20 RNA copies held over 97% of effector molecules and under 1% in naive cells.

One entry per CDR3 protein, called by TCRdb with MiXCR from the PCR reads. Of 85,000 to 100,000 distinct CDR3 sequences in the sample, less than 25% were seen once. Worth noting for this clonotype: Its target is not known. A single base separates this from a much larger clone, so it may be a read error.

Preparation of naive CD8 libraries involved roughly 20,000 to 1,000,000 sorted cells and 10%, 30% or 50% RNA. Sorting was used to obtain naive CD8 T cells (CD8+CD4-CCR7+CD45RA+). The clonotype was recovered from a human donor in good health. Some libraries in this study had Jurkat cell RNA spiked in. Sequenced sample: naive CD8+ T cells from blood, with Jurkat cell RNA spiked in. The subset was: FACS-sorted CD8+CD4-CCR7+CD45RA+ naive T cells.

The CDR3 DNA sequence: TGTGCCAGCAACAACCCGTATCAGGGACCAGAAAGGCGCTACACCTTC. Its protein is CASNNPYQGPERRYTF. V is TRBV5-3 and J is TRBJ1-2, with a tentative D call TRBD1 (5 bases). TRBV5-3 is an ORF, and what it does is uncertain. The CDR3 has 16 amino acids. The V and J ends lost 8 bases and 9 bases respectively, with 29 bases between them.